One and the same sample provided the 4 T cell receptor beta chains below, sequenced in a study of blood T cell repertoires in COVID-19. Using immunoSEQ multiplex PCR, the repertoire was profiled, and TCRdb retains in-frame clones only, with some absent. The repertoire holds about 140,000 clones, with 65% to 85% as singletons. The material sequenced was peripheral blood. These receptors originate from a woman between 55 and 75 years old with acute or convalescent COVID-19.

V usage is TRBV7-2 and J usage is TRBJ2-5; D may be TRBD1 (6 bases). The CDR3 has 13 residues. The germline CDR1 and CDR2 sequences are SGHTA and FQGNSA. V lost 5 bases, J lost 4 bases, and 11 bases lay in between. This chain's CDR3 is CASSPVGGETQYF. The CDR3 nucleotides read TGTGCCAGCAGCCCCGTAGGGGGAGAGACCCAGTACTTC.

This chain joins TRBV9 and TRBJ2-5, with 8 positions matching TRBD1. V lost 3 bases to trimming and J lost 5 bases; unmatched junction nucleotides: 9. The CDR3 contains 15 residues. The germline V gene encodes CDR1 SGDLS and CDR2 YYNGEE. Written as DNA, the CDR3 is TGTGCCAGCAGCGCCGACAGGGGAGGCTCGGAGACCCAGTACTTC. It codes for CASSADRGGSETQYF.

The V and J genes are TRBV28 and TRBJ1-2; 9 nucleotides line up with TRBD1. The CDR3 has 13 amino acids. Unmatched junction bases numbered 4, after V lost 5 bases and J lost 6 bases. Germline V gives CDR1 MDHEN, CDR2 SYDVKM. The CDR3 spells CASSQQGAHGYTF. CDR3 DNA: TGTGCCAGCAGTCAACAGGGGGCGCATGGCTACACCTTC.

The chain is built from TRBV7-8 and TRBJ1-2; 7 nucleotides align to TRBD1. Looked up from germline, CDR1 is SGHVS and CDR2 is FQNEAQ. The CDR3 runs 13 residues. Trimming removed 5 bases from V and 13 bases from J; junction bases left unmatched: 13. The CDR3 coding sequence is TGTGCCAGCAGCAACGGAAGATACAGGGGTTCCACCTTC. It codes for CASSNGRYRGSTF. Complete variable domain (other parts from reference TRBV7-8 and TRBJ1-2): GAGVSQSPRYKVAKRGQDVALRCDPISGHVSLFWYQQALGQGPEFLTYFQNEAQLDKSGLPSDRFFAERPEGSVSTLKIQRTQQEDSAVYLCASSNGRYRGSTFGSGTRLTVV.